This T cell receptor beta chain was sequenced during a study of blood T cell repertoires in COVID-19 (TCRdb year 2020). With respect to the entire study: Samples covering the acute and convalescent phases of COVID-19 were provided by collaborators in the United States, Italy and Spain. The repertoires were released in a freely available public database meant as a resource for research on the immune response to SARS-CoV-2. Nearly every sample came with metadata listing a de-identified subject ID, COVID-19 status, age in years and sex. Samples came from the ongoing ImmuneRACE study (first 160 participants) plus 1,254 subjects from 6 global collaborators. The prospective study material was composed of cDNA or gDNA derived from T cells, B-cell-depleted T cells, or PBMCs. HLA class I and class II types, where available, came from metadata supplied by the sample provider rather than from assay-based typing. Deeply sampled blood TCRbeta repertoires from subjects exposed to, actively infected with, or recovered from COVID-19 were included in the dataset.

Whole blood was collected in K2EDTA tubes by collaborating institutions according to the institutions' own protocols. For TCRbeta analysis, collaborator samples were shipped as frozen whole blood, as isolated PBMCs, or as DNA extracted from either sample type. As regards this clone: This receptor's antigen is unknown. Base qualities are not provided; no much larger clone lies one nucleotide away.

The full study reports these points: The amount of clinical and demographic metadata varied by source and participant and was provided uncurated.

The immunoSEQ Assay, a bias-controlled multiplex PCR, was used to amplify TCRbeta CDR3 regions from genomic DNA. On the authors' methods: The number of nucleated cells in each sample was estimated from the amplification of reference gene primers within the assay. To quantify the absolute abundance of each unique TCRbeta CDR3 rearrangement, sequence reads were collapsed and filtered. For each sample, productive Simpson clonality was calculated as the square root of Simpson's diversity index across productive rearrangements. The immuneACCESS repertoire file appears here via TCRdb, limited to in-frame rearrangements. These files lack a portion of the clones; in checked studies, under half of the deficit traces to unresolved V genes, and the cause of the others is not known. V and J calls and clone size are copied from that table; D and trimming were computed from the DNA. A total of about 230,000 clones appear in this sample, around four fifths of them only once. The ten largest clonotypes hold around 30% of the sample.

According to the germline V gene, CDR1 reads KGHSH and CDR2 reads LQKENI. The CDR3 contains 20 residues, cysteine and phenylalanine counted. Only the CDR3 part of the read is kept: 60 bases, read in frame from the first base. Trimming removed 0 bases from V and 2 bases from J, leaving 26 bases between the germline ends. The sample consisted of peripheral blood. The chain is assembled from TRBV18 and TRBJ2-7; the D gene is perhaps TRBD2, from 6 matching bases. The clonotype originates from a man in his forties with acute or convalescent COVID-19. The nucleotides read TGTGCCAGCTCACCACCGATACCTGTCCAAACGGGGGAAAAAGCCTACGAGCAGTACTTC. This gives the protein CASSPPIPVQTGEKAYEQYF.